This note documents a single T cell receptor beta chain sequence. The data were taken from a study of OX40 agonist ivuxolimab in advanced cancers. About the research overall: Those treated in dose escalation had hepatocellular carcinoma, melanoma, renal cell cancer or head and neck cancer.

Generated by immunoSEQ multiplex PCR, the TCRdb table keeps only in-frame clones and is missing some. This sample has 70,000 to 85,000 clones, with 88% found just once. Trimming took off 3 bases at V and 7 bases at J, with 16 bases between the two ends. This CDR3 spans 14 amino acids. Germline V gene data show CDR1 as SGHNT and CDR2 as YYREEE (reference sequence). V and J are TRBV5-4 and TRBJ1-1; perhaps TRBD1 as D (5 bases). The sample here was CD4+ or CD8+ T cells sorted from blood, taken in a trial of the OX40 agonist ivuxolimab. The sequence derives from an adult with an advanced solid tumor such as melanoma, head and neck, liver or kidney cancer. CDR3 DNA: TGTGCCAGCAGCTCAAACTACGCGGGGGTTGAAGCTTTCTTT. Protein sequence: CASSSNYAGVEAFF.